Below, one T cell receptor (beta chain) is given with its context. The sample comes from a study of blood T cell repertoires in COVID-19. The wider study: Material from acute and convalescent COVID-19 was sourced from the United States, Italy and Spain.

The CDR3 runs to 17 residues. Germline loops: CDR1 MDHEN, CDR2 SYDVKM. With 3 bases clipped from V and 1 base from J, the junction kept 8 bases outside the gene matches. Clones were read by immunoSEQ multiplex PCR, and TCRdb kept only the in-frame ones, dropping some. The repertoire holds approximately 59,000 clones, with approximately 78% as singletons. Sequencing used peripheral blood. The V gene is TRBV28, the J gene TRBJ2-3; the match to TRBD2 covers 9 bases. This clonotype originated in an elderly man with acute or convalescent COVID-19. The CDR3: CASSFWGEREGTDTQYF. The DNA of the CDR3 is TGTGCCAGCAGTTTTTGGGGCGAGCGGGAGGGCACAGATACGCAGTATTTT.